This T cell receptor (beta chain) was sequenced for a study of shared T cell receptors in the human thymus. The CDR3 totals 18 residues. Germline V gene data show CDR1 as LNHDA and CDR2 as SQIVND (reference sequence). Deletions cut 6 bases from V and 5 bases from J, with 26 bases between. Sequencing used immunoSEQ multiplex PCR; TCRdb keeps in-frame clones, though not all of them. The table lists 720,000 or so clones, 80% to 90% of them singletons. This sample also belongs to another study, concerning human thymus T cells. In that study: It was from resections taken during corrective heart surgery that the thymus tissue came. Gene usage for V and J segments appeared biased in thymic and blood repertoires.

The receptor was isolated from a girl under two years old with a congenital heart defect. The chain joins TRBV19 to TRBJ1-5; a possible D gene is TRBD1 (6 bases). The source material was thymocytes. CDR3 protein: CASSPWSVPGTKDQPQHF. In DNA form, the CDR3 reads TGTGCCAGTAGCCCTTGGAGCGTGCCGGGGACAAAGGATCAGCCCCAGCATTTT.